Sequencing of this T cell receptor beta chain was carried out in a study of siplizumab effects on memory and regulatory T cells. Study-wide findings and caveats: Unstimulated naive T cells seemed to show more diversity than memory cells did, and they also seemed to be among the major contributors to the alloresponse. The average Treg-derived proportion among mappable alloreactive CD4+ clones was 68.8% with siplizumab versus under 35% in controls.

Clones were sequenced by immunoSEQ multiplex PCR, and TCRdb holds only the in-frame ones, with some missing. Of roughly 100,000 clones listed, 92% were seen once; the top ten hold about 1.1%. The CDR3 has 17 amino acids. V lost 3 bases to trimming and J lost 4 bases, with 21 bases between them. Per the germline V gene, CDR1 is MDHEN and CDR2 is SYDVKM. With regard to this clone: Its matching antigen is unknown.

The sequence derives from a human donor in good health. Specimen: CD4+ T cells sorted from blood. The rearrangement joins TRBV28 to TRBJ1-2; D unresolved. CDR3 nucleotides: TGTGCCAGCAGTTTGGTCCCCGAGGGTTATTTTCCCTATGGCTACACCTTC. The encoded protein is CASSLVPEGYFPYGYTF.